One sample yielded the 30 T cell receptor beta chains listed below, sequenced in a study of blood T cell repertoires in COVID-19. TCRdb keeps only in-frame clones here, not all; method: immunoSEQ multiplex PCR. The top ten hold 7.5% to 10% of the sample, which has approximately 180,000 clones, approximately 85% seen once. Material for sequencing was peripheral blood. The source of these receptors is a woman aged 80 or over with acute or convalescent COVID-19.

This chain uses TRBV5-6 with TRBJ2-1; weak D call: TRBD2 (6 bases). Germline CDR1 SGHDT, CDR2 YYEEEE. CDR3 length: 15 residues. The ends were cut back, 2 bases at V and 5 bases at J, with 14 bases in the middle. As DNA, the CDR3 is TGTGCCAGCAGCTTTGGTAGCGGATGGAACAATGAGCAGTTCTTC. Amino acids: CASSFGSGWNNEQFF.

This rearrangement joins TRBV10-1 to TRBJ2-3; 9 bases match TRBD2. The V gene end was trimmed by 3 bases and the J gene end by 5 bases; junction bases not matched to a gene: 9. The CDR3 is 16 residues long. Germline assignment: CDR1 WNHNN and CDR2 SYGVQD (reference sequence). The CDR3 nucleotides are TGCGCCAGCAGTGAAATCGGTGCGGGAGGGGGAGATACGCAGTATTTT. It yields the protein CASSEIGAGGGDTQYF.

V gene TRBV19 combines with J gene TRBJ1-3; TRBD1 is a possible D gene (6 bases). Trimming removed 7 bases from V and 0 bases from J, with 10 bases in between. The CDR3 is made up of 14 amino acids. Germline-derived CDR1 and CDR2 are LNHDA and SQIVND (reference sequence). The CDR3 DNA is TGTGCCAGTAAACAGGACAGCTCTGGAAACACCATATATTTT. Its translation is CASKQDSSGNTIYF.

The chain couples TRBV5-4 to TRBJ2-5; 7 bases fit TRBD1. V shed 6 bases, J shed 6 bases, and the junction held 5 bases outside the gene matches. Germline values: CDR1 SGHNT, CDR2 YYREEE (reference sequence). This CDR3 comprises 12 residues. The CDR3, as DNA: TGTGCCAGCACCGGACAGGAGAAGACCCAGTACTTC. This sequence encodes CASTGQEKTQYF.

This clone was counted between two and nine times. The V and J genes are TRBV7-2 and TRBJ1-1, with D possibly TRBD1 on 5 matching bases. This CDR3 spans 13 amino acids. The germline gives CDR1 SGHTA, CDR2 FQGNSA. Trimming left V 3 bases short and J 1 base short, with 6 bases between. The CDR3 DNA follows: TGTGCCAGCAGCTTCGGGGGGAACACTGAAGCTTTCTTT. Protein product: CASSFGGNTEAFF.

The chain combines TRBV19 with TRBJ1-2; TRBD1 agrees at 7 bases. This CDR3 contains 15 residues. J lost 1 base, V lost 4 bases, and 6 bases had no gene match. Germline CDR1 is LNHDA and CDR2 is SQIVND (reference sequence). In DNA form, the CDR3 reads TGTGCCAGTAGTAGAGGGGACAGAGATAACTATGGCTACACCTTC. Amino acid sequence: CASSRGDRDNYGYTF.

The chain couples TRBV6-5 to TRBJ1-1, with D tentatively TRBD1 (6 bases). V dropped 6 bases and J dropped 0 bases, with 11 bases sitting between them. Per germline, CDR1 MNHEY and CDR2 SVGAGI. The CDR3 length is 14 residues. The DNA for the CDR3 is TGTGCCAGCAGACGTGGACAGCTGAACACTGAAGCTTTCTTT. As protein: CASRRGQLNTEAFF.

CDR3 sequence (DNA): TGTGCCAGCAGCAAACTACCGCCGGGACAGATAAATTCACCCCTCCACTTT. Translated, it gives CASSKLPPGQINSPLHF. This chain links TRBV5-5 with TRBJ1-6, with 7 bases lining up with TRBD1. CDR1 SGHKS and CDR2 YYEKEE come from the germline V gene (reference sequence). Trimming took 4 bases from V and 7 from J; bases not matched to a gene: 14. The CDR3 is made up of 17 amino acids.

V usage is TRBV19 and J usage is TRBJ2-2, with D uncertain. The V and J ends lost 3 bases and 0 bases respectively, with 8 bases between them. This CDR3 is built from 15 residues. CDR1 and CDR2 from the germline V gene are LNHDA and SQIVND (reference sequence). The CDR3 loop is CASSIYTSNTGELFF. The CDR3 DNA is TGTGCCAGTAGTATTTACACGTCGAACACCGGGGAGCTGTTTTTT.

This clone has just one count. The V and J genes are TRBV7-9 and TRBJ2-3, with 7 bases that match TRBD1. This CDR3 is built from 15 residues. Germline V lookup: CDR1 SEHNR, CDR2 FQNEAQ (reference sequence). Trimming cost V 2 bases and J 1 base; bases outside gene matches: 3. The CDR3 sequence is CASSLRQGGTDTQYF. The DNA for the CDR3 is TGTGCCAGCAGCTTAAGACAGGGAGGCACAGATACGCAGTATTTT. The full variable domain, rest sourced from reference TRBV7-9 and TRBJ2-3, is DTGVSQNPRHKITKRGQNVTFRCDPISEHNRLYWYRQTLGQGPEFLTYFQNEAQLEKSRLLSDRFSAERPKGSFSTLEIQRTEQGDSAMYLCASSLRQGGTDTQYFGPGTRLTVL.

The chain is built from TRBV6-5 and TRBJ1-4; TRBD1 matches 7 bases. The CDR3 runs to 15 residues. Germline V gene lookup returns CDR1 MNHEY and CDR2 SVGAGI. V lost 6 bases and J lost 0; bases outside the gene matches: 4. CDR3 sequence: CASRDTGATNEKLFF. CDR3 coding DNA: TGTGCCAGCAGAGATACAGGGGCAACTAATGAAAAACTGTTTTTT.

DNA for the CDR3: TGCGCCAGCAGCTTGGACGACTCTGCGCGTGGCTACACCTTC. This translates into CASSLDDSARGYTF. The J gene is TRBJ1-2, the V gene TRBV5-1, with D unclear. CDR3 length: 14 amino acids. V lost 0 bases and J lost 7, with 13 bases in between. Germline loops: CDR1 SGHRS, CDR2 YFSETQ. Based on the CDR3 plus reference TRBV5-1 and TRBJ1-2, the full variable domain is KAGVTQTPRYLIKTRGQQVTLSCSPISGHRSVSWYQQTPGQGLQFLFEYFSETQRNKGNFPGRFSGRQFSNSRSEMNVSTLELGDSALYLCASSLDDSARGYTFGSGTRLTVV.

The table lists this clone with a few counts. The chain recombines TRBV6-5 with TRBJ1-3; TRBD1 is a possible D gene (5 bases). CDR3 length: 15 amino acids. CDR1 and CDR2 (germline): MNHEY, SVGAGI. Deletions cut 0 bases from V and 10 bases from J, with 16 bases between. CDR3 sequence reads: CASSYSSREGGTIYF. As DNA, the CDR3 is TGTGCCAGCAGTTACTCGAGCAGGGAGGGTGGGACCATATATTTT.

This chain uses TRBV2 with TRBJ2-7, with TRBD1 matching 8 bases. The germline CDR1 and CDR2 sequences are SNHLY and FYNNEI. Trimming at V came to 7 bases and at J to 2 bases, leaving 4 bases not matched to a gene. This CDR3 contains 13 residues. The CDR3 region is CASTGTGTYEQYF. DNA of the CDR3: TGTGCCAGCACAGGGACAGGCACCTACGAGCAGTACTTC. The entire variable domain, with the rest obtained from reference TRBV2 and TRBJ2-7, is as follows: EPEVTQTPSHQVTQMGQEVILRCVPISNHLYFYWYRQILGQKVEFLVSFYNNEISEKSEIFDDQFSVERPDGSNFTLKIRSTKLEDSAMYFCASTGTGTYEQYFGPGTRLTVT.

This rearrangement joins TRBV4-1 to TRBJ2-3; possible D gene TRBD1, 5 bases. The germline V and J ends were trimmed by 1 base and 6 bases, with 8 bases remaining between them. This CDR3 has 13 amino acids. Germline V lookup: CDR1 MGHRA, CDR2 YSYEKL. The CDR3 spells CASSQGGVDTQYF. DNA of the CDR3: TGCGCCAGCAGCCAAGGGGGCGTCGATACGCAGTATTTT.

The CDR3 region has the DNA TGCGCCAGCAGCGCTGTAGGAAGCGGAGGGACCGGGGAGCTGTTTTTT. Its protein is CASSAVGSGGTGELFF. The chain couples TRBV5-1 to TRBJ2-2, with D perhaps TRBD2 (6 bases). Deletions cut 4 bases from V and 5 bases from J, with 18 bases between. This CDR3 region has 16 residues. The V gene's germline CDR1 is SGHRS and CDR2 YFSETQ.

The rearrangement joins TRBV24-1 to TRBJ1-5; D remains ambiguous. V lost 11 bases, J lost 2 bases, and 12 bases lay in between. The CDR3 has 13 amino acids. Germline assignment: CDR1 KGHDR and CDR2 SFDVKD. CDR3 protein: CASHKRCNQPQHF. The CDR3 nucleotides are TGTGCCAGCCACAAAAGATGCAATCAGCCCCAGCATTTT.

V gene TRBV19 combines with J gene TRBJ2-7; tentatively, D is TRBD2 (6 bases). The length of the CDR3 is 16 residues. The germline CDR1 and CDR2 sequences are LNHDA and SQIVND (reference sequence). V lost 2 bases and J lost 4, with 18 bases in between. The CDR3 coding sequence is TGTGCCAGTAGTATAACCGGTCGGCGGGGTACATACGAGCAGTACTTC. Its protein is CASSITGRRGTYEQYF. Full variable domain (outside the CDR3, taken from reference TRBV19 and TRBJ2-7): DGGITQSPKYLFRKEGQNVTLSCEQNLNHDAMYWYRQDPGQGLRLIYYSQIVNDFQKGDIAEGYSVSREKKESFPLTVTSAQKNPTAFYLCASSITGRRGTYEQYFGPGTRLTVT.

The chain is built from TRBV5-4 and TRBJ2-3; the match to TRBD2 covers 13 bases. Germline CDR1 SGHNT, CDR2 YYREEE (reference sequence). V lost 4 bases, J lost 3 bases, and 8 bases stayed unmatched. The CDR3 has 17 amino acids. CDR3 amino acids: CASSTYTSGGATDTQYF. As DNA, the CDR3 is TGTGCCAGCAGCACCTATACTAGCGGGGGGGCAACAGATACGCAGTATTTT. Using reference TRBV5-4 and TRBJ2-3 for the parts outside the CDR3, the full variable domain is ETGVTQSPTHLIKTRGQQVTLRCSSQSGHNTVSWYQQALGQGPQFIFQYYREEENGRGNFPPRFSGLQFPNYSSELNVNALELDDSALYLCASSTYTSGGATDTQYFGPGTRLTVL.

This chain links TRBV27 with TRBJ2-2; 11 bases line up with TRBD1. Germline V gives CDR1 MNHEY, CDR2 SMNVEV (reference sequence). Germline trimming cut 4 bases from V and 5 bases from J; bases unmatched to any gene: 9. This CDR3 has 17 amino acids. This CDR3 is CASSYFVGQGDTGELFF. The CDR3 coding sequence is TGTGCCAGCAGTTATTTCGTGGGACAGGGGGATACCGGGGAGCTGTTTTTT.

This clone has a single count. The chain is built from TRBV3-1 (or the pseudogene TRBV3-2) and TRBJ1-6, with TRBD1 matching 7 bases. This CDR3 contains 16 residues. Germline CDR1 and CDR2: LGHDT and YNNKEL (reference sequence). The V gene end was trimmed by 2 bases and the J gene end by 7 bases; junction bases not matched to a gene: 8. CDR3 sequence reads: CASSQRGPGENSPLHF. CDR3 nucleotide sequence: TGTGCCAGCAGCCAAAGGGGGCCGGGGGAGAATTCACCCCTCCACTTT.

The chain uses TRBV27 and TRBJ1-1; D is uncertain. V was pared by 2 bases and J by 4 bases, with 14 bases between. The germline V gene has CDR1 MNHEY and CDR2 SMNVEV (reference sequence). The length of the CDR3 is 15 residues. The DNA of the CDR3 is TGTGCCAGCAGTTTAGAGGGAGGGTTGGTCACTGAAGCTTTCTTT. Translated, it gives CASSLEGGLVTEAFF.

The rearrangement uses TRBV5-6 and TRBJ2-2; TRBD2 agrees at 14 bases. The length of the CDR3 is 18 residues. Germline V lookup: CDR1 SGHDT, CDR2 YYEEEE. Trimming removed 4 bases from V and 0 bases from J; junction bases left unmatched: 5. CDR3 nucleotides: TGTGCCAGCAGCGGGGGACTAGCGGGAGCCGCGAACACCGGGGAGCTGTTTTTT. This codes for CASSGGLAGAANTGELFF.

The CDR3 here is CASNRLVQETQYF. The CDR3 DNA reads TGTGCCAGCAATAGGCTAGTACAAGAGACCCAGTACTTC. The rearrangement uses TRBV7-2 and TRBJ2-5; D not certain. Germline CDR1 SGHTA, CDR2 FQGNSA. The CDR3 covers 13 residues. V lost 7 bases, J lost 2 bases, and 11 bases lay in between.

The J gene is TRBJ1-5, the V gene TRBV18, with 9 bases aligning to TRBD1. This CDR3 comprises 15 residues. CDR1 is KGHSH, CDR2 LQKENI, per germline. The V and J ends lost 6 bases and 3 bases, in that order; junction bases with no gene match: 6. CDR3 sequence reads: CASSQQGANNQPQHF. The CDR3 DNA is TGTGCCAGCTCCCAACAGGGGGCTAACAATCAGCCCCAGCATTTT.

The chain links TRBV10-3 to TRBJ2-7; a possible D gene is TRBD2 (5 bases). CDR1 ENHRY and CDR2 SYGVKD come from the germline V gene. The germline V and J ends were trimmed by 8 bases and 4 bases, with 15 bases remaining between them. The CDR3 spans 13 residues. Here the CDR3 DNA reads TGTGCCATCCGTCCTGCGGGTGGGTACGAGCAGTACTTC. Translation: CAIRPAGGYEQYF.

This clone was recorded once. The chain uses TRBV29-1 and TRBJ1-1, with TRBD1 matching 10 bases. The CDR3 covers 15 residues. V shed 6 bases and J 0 bases; nucleotides not matched to a gene: 7. In germline, CDR1 is SQVTM, CDR2 ANQGSEA. CDR3 sequence (DNA): TGCAGCGTAGGATGGACAGGGGGTATGAACACTGAAGCTTTCTTT. Translation: CSVGWTGGMNTEAFF.

This clone appeared a few times. The chain combines TRBV4-1 with TRBJ2-7; D may be TRBD2 (7 bases). The CDR3 runs 14 residues. The ends were cut back, 4 bases at V and 2 bases at J, with 12 bases in the middle. Germline CDR1 and CDR2: MGHRA and YSYEKL. The CDR3 DNA reads as TGCGCCAGCAGCCCGAAAGGGGGGGCCTACGAGCAGTACTTC. Encoded protein: CASSPKGGAYEQYF.

The chain links TRBV9 to TRBJ1-6, with 9 bases that match TRBD1. This CDR3 is built from 14 residues. The germline gives CDR1 SGDLS, CDR2 YYNGEE. With V trimmed by 4 bases and J by 7 bases, 3 bases remained unmatched. The DNA for the CDR3 is TGTGCCAGCAGCCCTGGGACAGGGAATTCACCCCTCCACTTT. Protein product: CASSPGTGNSPLHF. The whole variable domain, filled in from reference TRBV9 and TRBJ1-6, reads DSGVTQTPKHLITATGQRVTLRCSPRSGDLSVYWYQQSLDQGLQFLIQYYNGEERAKGNILERFSAQQFPDLHSELNLSSLELGDSALYFCASSPGTGNSPLHFGNGTRLTVT.

The chain carries TRBV18 and TRBJ2-2; 10 bases are shared with TRBD2. The CDR3 is 18 residues long. In germline, CDR1 is KGHSH, CDR2 LQKENI. V was clipped by 5 bases and J by 4 bases; unmatched bases: 13. CDR3 loop: CASSSWMSGRAATGELFF. The CDR3 nucleotides are TGTGCCAGCTCATCATGGATGAGCGGGAGGGCCGCCACCGGGGAGCTGTTTTTT.